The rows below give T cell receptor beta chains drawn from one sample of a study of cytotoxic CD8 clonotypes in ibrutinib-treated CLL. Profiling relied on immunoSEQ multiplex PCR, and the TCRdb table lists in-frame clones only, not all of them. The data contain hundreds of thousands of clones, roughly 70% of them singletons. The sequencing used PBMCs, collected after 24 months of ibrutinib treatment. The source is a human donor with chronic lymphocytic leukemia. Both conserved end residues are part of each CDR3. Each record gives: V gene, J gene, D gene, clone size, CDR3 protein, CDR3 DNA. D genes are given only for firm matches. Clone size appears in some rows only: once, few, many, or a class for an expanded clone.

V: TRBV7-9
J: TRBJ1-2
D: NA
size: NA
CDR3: CASSFGSGSPRGYTF
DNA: TGTGCCAGCAGCTTCGGGTCAGGGAGTCCGCGGGGCTACACCTTC

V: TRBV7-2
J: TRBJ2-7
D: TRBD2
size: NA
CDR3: CASSLAPSGRGDEQYF
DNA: TGTGCCAGCAGCTTAGCTCCTAGCGGGAGGGGGGACGAGCAGTACTTC

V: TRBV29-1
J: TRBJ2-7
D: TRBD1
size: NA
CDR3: CSGWDSAYEQYF
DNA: TGCAGCGGATGGGACAGCGCCTACGAGCAGTACTTC

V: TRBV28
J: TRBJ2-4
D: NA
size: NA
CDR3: CASSTTGAKNIQYF
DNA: TGTGCCAGCAGTACCACAGGGGCCAAAAACATTCAGTACTTC

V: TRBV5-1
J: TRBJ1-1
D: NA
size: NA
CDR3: CASSQELEAFF
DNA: TGCGCCAGCAGCCAAGAATTAGAAGCTTTCTTT

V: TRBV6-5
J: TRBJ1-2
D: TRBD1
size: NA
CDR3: CASSSAGQAANYGYTF
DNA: TGTGCCAGCAGTTCCGCCGGACAGGCAGCTAACTATGGCTACACCTTC

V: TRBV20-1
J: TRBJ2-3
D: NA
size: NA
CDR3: CSANTGDTQYF
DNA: TGCAGTGCTAATACGGGGGATACGCAGTATTTT

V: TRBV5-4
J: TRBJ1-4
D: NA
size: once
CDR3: CASSLTTGTNEKLFF
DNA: TGTGCCAGCAGCTTGACAACAGGGACGAACGAAAAACTGTTTTTT

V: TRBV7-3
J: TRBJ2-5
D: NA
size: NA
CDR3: CASSPRGVEETQYF
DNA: TGTGCCAGCAGCCCCCGAGGAGTCGAAGAGACCCAGTACTTC

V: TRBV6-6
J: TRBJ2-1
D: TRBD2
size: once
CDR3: CASSSPAGVSYNEQFF
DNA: TGTGCCAGCAGTTCCCCCGCGGGAGTATCCTACAATGAGCAGTTCTTC

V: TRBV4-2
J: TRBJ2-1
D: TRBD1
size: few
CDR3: CASSQGQGEPNEQFF
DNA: TGTGCCAGCAGCCAAGGCCAGGGGGAGCCCAATGAGCAGTTCTTC

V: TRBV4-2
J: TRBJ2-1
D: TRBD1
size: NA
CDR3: CASRNRGENNEQFF
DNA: TGTGCCAGCAGGAACAGGGGTGAGAACAATGAGCAGTTCTTC

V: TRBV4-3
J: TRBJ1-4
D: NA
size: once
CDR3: CASSLKTDTATNEKLFF
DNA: TGCGCCAGCAGCCTAAAGACAGACACTGCAACTAATGAAAAACTGTTTTTT

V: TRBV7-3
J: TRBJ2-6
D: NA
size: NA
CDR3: CASSLSQDSGANVLTF
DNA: TGTGCCAGCAGCTTAAGCCAAGACTCTGGGGCCAACGTCCTGACTTTC

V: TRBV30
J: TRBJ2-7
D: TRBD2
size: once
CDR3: CAWNLGLAGGNEQYF
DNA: TGTGCCTGGAACCTGGGACTAGCGGGAGGTAACGAGCAGTACTTC

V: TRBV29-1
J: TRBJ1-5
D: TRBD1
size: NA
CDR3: CSVADRGSSNQPQHF
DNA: TGCAGCGTGGCTGACAGGGGGAGTAGCAATCAGCCCCAGCATTTT

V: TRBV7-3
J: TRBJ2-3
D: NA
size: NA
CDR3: CASSLKKRTDTQYF
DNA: TGTGCCAGCAGCTTAAAGAAGCGCACAGATACGCAGTATTTT

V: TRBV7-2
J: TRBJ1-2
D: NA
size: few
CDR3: CASSFGHQADYGYTF
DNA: TGTGCCAGCAGCTTTGGCCACCAAGCAGACTATGGCTACACCTTC

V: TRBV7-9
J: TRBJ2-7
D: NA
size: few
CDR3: CASRGVNSYEQYF
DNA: TGTGCCAGCAGGGGGGTTAATTCCTACGAGCAGTACTTC

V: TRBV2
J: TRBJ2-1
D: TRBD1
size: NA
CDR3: CATAHRGSAYNEQFF
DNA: TGTGCCACGGCCCACAGGGGATCGGCCTACAATGAGCAGTTCTTC

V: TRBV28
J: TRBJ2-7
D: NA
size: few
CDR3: CASSFEGHGYEQYF
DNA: TGTGCCAGCAGTTTCGAGGGTCACGGATACGAGCAGTACTTC

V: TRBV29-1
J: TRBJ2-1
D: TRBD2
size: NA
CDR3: CSADLAGGPYTDEQFF
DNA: TGCAGCGCTGACCTAGCGGGAGGGCCCTATACGGATGAGCAGTTCTTC

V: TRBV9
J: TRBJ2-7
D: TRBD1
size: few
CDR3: CASSVEDRGLEQYF
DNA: TGTGCCAGCAGCGTAGAGGACAGGGGGCTTGAGCAGTACTTC

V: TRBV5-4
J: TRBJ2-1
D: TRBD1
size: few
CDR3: CASSLQGGDEQFF
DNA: TGTGCCAGCAGCTTACAGGGGGGCGATGAGCAGTTCTTC

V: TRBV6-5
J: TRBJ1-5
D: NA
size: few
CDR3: CASRANRNQPQHF
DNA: TGTGCCAGCAGGGCAAACAGGAATCAGCCCCAGCATTTT

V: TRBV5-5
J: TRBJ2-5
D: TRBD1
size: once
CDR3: CASSLDWTGNQYF
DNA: TGTGCCAGCAGCTTAGACTGGACAGGGAACCAGTACTTC

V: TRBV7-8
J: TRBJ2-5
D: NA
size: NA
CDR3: CASSWGSIRETQYF
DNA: TGTGCCAGCAGCTGGGGCAGCATTCGTGAGACCCAGTACTTC

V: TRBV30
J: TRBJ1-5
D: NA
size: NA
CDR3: CAWRVPYSNQPQHF
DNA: TGTGCCTGGAGAGTACCATATAGCAATCAGCCCCAGCATTTT

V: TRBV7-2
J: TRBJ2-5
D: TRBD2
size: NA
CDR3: CASTLGEGETQYF
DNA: TGTGCCAGCACCCTTGGGGAGGGAGAGACCCAGTACTTC

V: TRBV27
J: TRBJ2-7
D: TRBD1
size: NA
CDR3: CASSQQGANYEQYF
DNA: TGTGCCAGCAGCCAACAGGGGGCTAATTACGAGCAGTACTTC

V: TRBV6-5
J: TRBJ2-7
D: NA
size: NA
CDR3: CASSYSSWGPTYEQYF
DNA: TGTGCCAGCAGTTACTCGTCGTGGGGACCCACCTACGAGCAGTACTTC

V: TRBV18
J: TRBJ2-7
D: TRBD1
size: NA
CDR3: CASSGDRSSYEQYF
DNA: TGTGCCAGCTCGGGGGACAGGAGCTCCTACGAGCAGTACTTC

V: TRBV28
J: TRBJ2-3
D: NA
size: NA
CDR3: CASSDPGPSTDTQYF
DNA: TGTGCCAGCAGTGATCCGGGCCCTAGCACAGATACGCAGTATTTT

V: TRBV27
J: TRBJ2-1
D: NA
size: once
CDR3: CASSFLGDEQFF
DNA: TGTGCCAGCAGTTTTCTCGGCGACGAGCAGTTCTTC

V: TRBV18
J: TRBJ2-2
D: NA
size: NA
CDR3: CASSPEGTTNTGELFF
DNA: TGTGCCAGCTCACCGGAAGGGACGACGAACACCGGGGAGCTGTTTTTT

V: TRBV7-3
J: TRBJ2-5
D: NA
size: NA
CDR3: CASSLQQLETQYF
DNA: TGTGCCAGCAGCTTACAACAATTGGAGACCCAGTACTTC

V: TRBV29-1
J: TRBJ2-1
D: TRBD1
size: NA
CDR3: CSAPGQGRYNEQFF
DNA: TGCAGCGCCCCCGGACAGGGCAGATACAATGAGCAGTTCTTC

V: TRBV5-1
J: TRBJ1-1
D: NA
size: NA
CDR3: CASGYRVGSTEAFF
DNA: TGCGCCAGCGGATACAGGGTGGGGAGCACTGAAGCTTTCTTT

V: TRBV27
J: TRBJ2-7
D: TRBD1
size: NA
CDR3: CASRSSGGMRYEQYF
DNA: TGTGCCAGCAGGTCCTCAGGGGGCATGCGGTACGAGCAGTACTTC